The T cell receptor beta chain under discussion was sequenced for a study of blood T cell repertoires in COVID-19. Study context: COVID-19 samples, acute and convalescent, were from the United States, Italy and Spain. PBMCs, B-cell-depleted T cells, or T cells were the source of the cDNA or gDNA that made up the material.

Patients in Seattle were enrolled during active infection, then followed longitudinally. CDR1 is SGHKS and CDR2 is YYEKEE in the germline V gene (reference sequence). The V segment lost 0 bases and the J segment 3 bases; nucleotides outside the gene matches: 3. The CDR3 has 15 amino acids. The method was immunoSEQ multiplex PCR; TCRdb's version includes in-frame clones alone and lacks a portion of them. There are roughly 320,000 clones in the sample; 80% to 90% occur only once, and 6.3% lies in the top ten. This chain links TRBV5-5 with TRBJ1-5; 7 nucleotides match TRBD1. This receptor was obtained from a woman aged 50 to 60 with COVID-19, enrolled during active disease. Sequenced sample: peripheral blood. CDR3 coding DNA: TGTGCCAGCAGCTTGGGGGACAGTCCCAATCAGCCCCAGCATTTT. It is translated as CASSLGDSPNQPQHF. The full variable domain, rest sourced from reference TRBV5-5 and TRBJ1-5, is DAGVTQSPTHLIKTRGQQVTLRCSPISGHKSVSWYQQVLGQGPQFIFQYYEKEERGRGNFPDRFSARQFPNYSSELNVNALLLGDSALYLCASSLGDSPNQPQHFGDGTRLSIL.